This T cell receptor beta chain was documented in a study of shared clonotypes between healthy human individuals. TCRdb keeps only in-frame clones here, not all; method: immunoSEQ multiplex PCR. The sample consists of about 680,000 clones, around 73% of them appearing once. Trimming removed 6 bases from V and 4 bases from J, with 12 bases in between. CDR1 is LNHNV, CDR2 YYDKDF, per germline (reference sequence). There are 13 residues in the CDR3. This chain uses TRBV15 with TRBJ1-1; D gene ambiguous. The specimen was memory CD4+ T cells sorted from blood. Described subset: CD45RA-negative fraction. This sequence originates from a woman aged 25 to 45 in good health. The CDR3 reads CATSADVGTEAFF. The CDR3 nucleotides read TGTGCCACCAGTGCAGATGTTGGCACTGAAGCTTTCTTT.